The source of this T cell receptor beta chain is a study of OX40 agonist ivuxolimab in advanced cancers. Study overall: The patients received agonistic anti-OX40 (CD134) antibody ivuxolimab.

People who had autoimmune disease history or systemic immunosuppression were excluded. The CDR3 spans 12 residues. The V and J ends lost 6 bases and 3 bases respectively, with 8 bases between them. Germline CDR1 MNHNY, CDR2 SVGAGI (reference sequence). Using immunoSEQ multiplex PCR, the repertoire was profiled, and TCRdb retains in-frame clones only, with some absent. This table holds 65,000 or so clones, approximately 80% found once. This clone turned up a few times. Material: CD4+ or CD8+ T cells sorted from blood, obtained in a trial of the OX40 agonist ivuxolimab. This rearrangement joins TRBV6-6 to TRBJ1-1, with no clear D. The receptor was derived from an adult with an advanced solid tumor such as melanoma, head and neck, liver or kidney cancer. The CDR3 reads CASSQMDTEAFF. As DNA, the CDR3 is TGTGCCAGCAGCCAGATGGACACTGAAGCTTTCTTT.